The 18 T cell receptor beta chains given below trace back to one sample, sequenced in a study of cytomegalovirus exposure and HLA in healthy donors. Only in-frame clones appear in the TCRdb table, and some are missing; sequencing was by immunoSEQ multiplex PCR. The sample holds about 220,000 clones; about 90% are singletons and the top ten take 1.1%. Sequenced: PBMCs. The source of these receptors is a woman aged 18 to 35 in good health and CMV-seronegative.

The chain uses TRBV30 and TRBJ2-1, with 9 bases matching TRBD2. The germline V gene encodes CDR1 GTSNPN and CDR2 SVGIG (reference sequence). The CDR3 extends over 13 amino acids. The J segment lost 7 bases and the V segment lost 5 bases, leaving 6 bases of the junction unmatched. In DNA form, the CDR3 reads TGTGCCTGGGCTGGACTAGCGAGTAATGAGCAGTTCTTC. It is translated as CAWAGLASNEQFF.

V usage is TRBV6-5 and J usage is TRBJ1-2, with a tentative D call TRBD1 (5 bases). V dropped 0 bases and J dropped 1 base, with 9 bases sitting between them. The CDR3 loop spans 15 amino acids. Germline CDR1 MNHEY, CDR2 SVGAGI. DNA for the CDR3: TGTGCCAGCAGTTACTCGGGGGGGAATAACTATGGCTACACCTTC. Translating it yields CASSYSGGNNYGYTF.

This chain connects TRBV6-6 to TRBJ2-1; 12 nucleotides agree with TRBD2. Germline CDR1 reads MNHNY; CDR2 reads SVGAGI (reference sequence). The CDR3 contains 16 residues. V trimming: 1 base; J trimming: 7 bases; junction bases outside the gene matches: 5. CDR3: CASSYFLAGGPNEQFF. CDR3 DNA: TGTGCCAGCAGTTACTTTCTAGCGGGAGGGCCTAATGAGCAGTTCTTC.

This sequence joins TRBV5-1 and TRBJ1-1; no reliable D call. Trimming stripped 0 bases from V and 1 base from J, with 7 bases between. The germline V gene has CDR1 SGHRS and CDR2 YFSETQ. The CDR3 is made up of 14 amino acids. CDR3 protein: CASSLENRNTEAFF. The CDR3 DNA is TGCGCCAGCAGCTTGGAGAACAGGAACACTGAAGCTTTCTTT.

V is TRBV12-2 and J is TRBJ2-3; TRBD2 is the table's D call and was not checked against the DNA. TRBV12-2 is given as a pseudogene. The CDR3 contains 19 residues. In DNA, the CDR3 is TGTGCAAGTCGCTTAGCGCATGCTAGCGGGAGGTCTAGCACAGATACGCAGTATTTT. Its translation: CASRLAHASGRSSTDTQYF.

The chain links TRBV19 to TRBJ2-1; 7 bases line up with TRBD1. Per the germline V gene, CDR1 is LNHDA and CDR2 is SQIVND (reference sequence). V dropped 5 bases and J dropped 2; count of bases not matched to a gene: 3. This CDR3 has 14 amino acids. DNA of the CDR3: TGTGCCAGTAGTCTCGGGACAGCCTACAATGAGCAGTTCTTC. Residues: CASSLGTAYNEQFF.

J is TRBJ1-1 and V is TRBV5-1; no clear D. V shed 6 bases and J shed 8 bases, with 11 bases lying between them. The germline gives CDR1 SGHRS, CDR2 YFSETQ. The CDR3 covers 11 residues. The CDR3 DNA reads TGCGCCAGCAAAAGAGAGAGGGAAGCTTTCTTT. Its protein product is CASKREREAFF.

V is TRBV19 and J is TRBJ2-7; 7 bases agree with TRBD2. V lost 3 bases to trimming and J lost 3 bases; unmatched junction nucleotides: 11. Germline V gene sequence: CDR1 LNHDA, CDR2 SQIVND (reference sequence). CDR3 length equals 16 residues. In nucleotides, the CDR3 is TGTGCCAGTAGTATGGAAGGGTCGGGAGGAGGCTACGAGCAGTACTTC. Translation: CASSMEGSGGGYEQYF.

The rearrangement joins TRBV5-1 to TRBJ2-1; D is unresolved. The CDR3 contains 17 residues. The V gene lost 0 bases and the J gene lost 5 bases, with 18 bases spanning the gap. Germline assignment: CDR1 SGHRS and CDR2 YFSETQ. The CDR3 here is CASSLGLGSFNDNEQFF. CDR3 DNA sequence: TGCGCCAGCAGCTTGGGCCTCGGGTCCTTTAATGACAATGAGCAGTTCTTC. Using reference TRBV5-1 and TRBJ2-1 for the parts outside the CDR3, the full variable domain is KAGVTQTPRYLIKTRGQQVTLSCSPISGHRSVSWYQQTPGQGLQFLFEYFSETQRNKGNFPGRFSGRQFSNSRSEMNVSTLELGDSALYLCASSLGLGSFNDNEQFFGPGTRLTVL.

V usage is TRBV10-1 and J usage is TRBJ2-7, with D unclear. CDR1 WNHNN and CDR2 SYGVQD come from the germline V gene (reference sequence). Trimming took 4 bases from V and 3 from J, leaving 10 bases between them. The length of the CDR3 is 13 residues. CDR3 sequence reads: CASSAELVYEQYF. The DNA for the CDR3 is TGCGCCAGCAGTGCTGAACTTGTCTACGAGCAGTACTTC.

The chain carries TRBV6-5 and TRBJ2-1; D might be TRBD2 (5 bases). Between the trimmed V and J ends, which lost 3 bases and 4 bases, there was a span of 13 bases. CDR3 length: 15 amino acids. Germline CDR1 reads MNHEY; CDR2 reads SVGAGI. CDR3: CASSYNDGVYNEQFF. CDR3 nucleotides: TGTGCCAGCAGTTATAACGACGGGGTTTACAATGAGCAGTTCTTC.

The V call is TRBV29-1, the J call TRBJ1-1; the D gene is possibly TRBD1 (5 bases). Between the trimmed V and J ends, which lost 3 bases and 7 bases, there was a span of 9 bases. This CDR3 spans 11 amino acids. Germline V gene lookup returns CDR1 SQVTM and CDR2 ANQGSEA. The CDR3 region has the DNA TGCAGCGTTGAGTCAGGGATTGAAGCTTTCTTT. Residues: CSVESGIEAFF.

The chain employs TRBV6-6 and TRBJ2-7; 7 bases map to TRBD1. The CDR3 runs to 13 residues. V shed 6 bases, J shed 3 bases, and the junction held 5 bases outside the gene matches. Germline loops: CDR1 MNHNY, CDR2 SVGAGI (reference sequence). The CDR3 here is CASRPGTDYEQYF. DNA for the CDR3: TGTGCCAGCAGACCCGGGACAGACTACGAGCAGTACTTC.

The chain carries TRBV30 and TRBJ2-2; D is possibly TRBD2 (6 bases). CDR1 GTSNPN and CDR2 SVGIG come from the germline V gene (reference sequence). The CDR3 is 15 residues long. V was pared by 6 bases and J by 2 bases, with 16 bases between. The CDR3 DNA sequence: TGTGCCTGTATTTGGAGGGGCCGAAACACCGGGGAGCTGTTTTTT. Its protein product is CACIWRGRNTGELFF.

This clone was counted only a few times. The rearrangement links TRBV11-2 to TRBJ2-1, with no clear D. The CDR3 contains 13 residues. Germline V gives CDR1 SGHAT, CDR2 FQNNGV. V was trimmed by 3 bases and J by 10 bases, leaving 13 bases between them. CDR3 protein: CASSFPPAREQFF. As DNA, the CDR3 is TGTGCCAGCAGCTTCCCTCCGGCGAGGGAGCAGTTCTTC.

This clone was recorded a few times. The chain combines TRBV5-1 with TRBJ2-1; D is perhaps TRBD1 (6 bases). CDR1 and CDR2 from the germline V gene are SGHRS and YFSETQ. The CDR3 is 15 residues long. Between the trimmed V and J ends, which lost 7 bases and 8 bases, there was a span of 22 bases. The CDR3 region has the DNA TGCGCCAGCGGGCAGGGGCAGGGCACTTTCGATGAGCAGTTCTTC. It encodes CASGQGQGTFDEQFF.

The V gene is TRBV10-2, the J gene TRBJ1-2, with 7 bases matching TRBD1. Germline CDR1 reads WSHSY; CDR2 reads SAAADI. Unmatched junction bases numbered 15, after V lost 7 bases and J lost 4 bases. The CDR3 runs to 16 residues. The DNA of the CDR3 is TGCGCCAGCAAACCCGGGCGGGGAAACAGGGGCTATGGCTACACCTTC. Encoded protein: CASKPGRGNRGYGYTF.

The gene calls are TRBV5-4 and TRBJ2-7, with a tentative D call TRBD1 (6 bases). This CDR3 is 12 amino acids long. V gave up 2 bases and J gave up 6 bases, with 9 bases separating them. In germline, CDR1 is SGHNT, CDR2 YYREEE (reference sequence). Here the CDR3 DNA reads TGTGCCAGCAGCTTCAGGGGTGGCGAGCAGTACTTC. It is translated as CASSFRGGEQYF.